The 10 T cell receptor beta chains reported below all come from one sample, sequenced in a study of cytomegalovirus exposure and HLA in healthy donors. The PCR used 60 Vbeta and 13 Jbeta primers. Assay: immunoSEQ multiplex PCR; the TCRdb copy retains only in-frame clones and omits some. The sample holds more than 200,000 clones, around 76% seen once. Sequences were obtained from PBMCs. The receptors derive from a man aged 40-50 years in good health and CMV-seropositive.

The rearrangement uses TRBV19 and TRBJ1-3; D might be TRBD1 (6 bases). CDR1 and CDR2 (germline): LNHDA, SQIVND (reference sequence). V lost 5 bases, J lost 0 bases, and 17 bases lay in between. CDR3 length: 17 residues. The CDR3 region is CASSVLATGVSGNTIYF. The DNA for the CDR3 is TGTGCCAGTAGTGTGTTGGCGACAGGAGTCTCTGGAAACACCATATATTTT.

This clone was recorded once. The J gene is TRBJ1-1, the V gene TRBV18; D is uncertain. CDR1 is KGHSH and CDR2 is LQKENI in the germline V gene. The germline V and J ends were trimmed by 0 bases and 3 bases, with 11 bases remaining between them. This CDR3 has 15 amino acids. CDR3 bases: TGTGCCAGCTCACCACCGAACGGCCGGGACACTGAAGCTTTCTTT. This gives the protein CASSPPNGRDTEAFF.

This chain links TRBV13 with TRBJ2-2; 9 bases are shared with TRBD1. V gave up 1 base and J gave up 5 bases; unmatched junction bases: 5. The CDR3 runs to 16 residues. CDR1 PRHDT and CDR2 FYEKMQ come from the germline V gene (reference sequence). The CDR3 loop is CASSLVGQGLTGELFF. The CDR3 DNA follows: TGTGCCAGCAGCTTAGTAGGACAGGGGTTGACCGGGGAGCTGTTTTTT.

The genes are TRBV7-6 and TRBJ2-7, with a possible D match to TRBD1 (6 bases). Trimming pared 5 bases from V and 0 bases from J, leaving 14 bases between. The germline V gene has CDR1 SGHVS and CDR2 FNYEAQ. This CDR3 is 15 amino acids long. CDR3 sequence reads: CASSPLQGFSYEQYV. In DNA, the CDR3 is TGTGCCAGCAGCCCTTTACAGGGATTCTCCTACGAGCAGTACGTC.

This CDR3 is CASSSGQGPTNGYEQYF. The CDR3 DNA reads TGTGCCAGCAGCTCGGGACAGGGTCCCACAAACGGCTACGAGCAGTACTTC. The gene calls are TRBV7-9 and TRBJ2-7, with 9 bases fitting TRBD1. V lost 4 bases to trimming and J lost 3 bases; unmatched junction nucleotides: 13. This CDR3 comprises 17 residues. Germline lookup yields CDR1 SEHNR and CDR2 FQNEAQ (reference sequence). Looking up the rest from reference TRBV7-9 and TRBJ2-7 gives the full variable domain: DTGVSQNPRHKITKRGQNVTFRCDPISEHNRLYWYRQTLGQGPEFLTYFQNEAQLEKSRLLSDRFSAERPKGSFSTLEIQRTEQGDSAMYLCASSSGQGPTNGYEQYFGPGTRLTVT.

The genes are TRBV29-1 and TRBJ2-7; 10 bases are shared with TRBD2. With V trimmed by 4 bases and J by 6 bases, 6 bases remained unmatched. Germline CDR1 SQVTM, CDR2 ANQGSEA. There are 13 residues in the CDR3. Written as DNA, the CDR3 is TGCAGCGTTGTCGCTAGCGGGAGCGGCGAGCAGTACTTC. Its translation: CSVVASGSGEQYF.

The chain couples TRBV5-1 to TRBJ2-7; TRBD2 is a possible D gene (6 bases). Germline-derived CDR1 and CDR2 are SGHRS and YFSETQ. There are 16 residues in the CDR3. Trimming shortened V by 4 bases and J by 0 bases, and 17 bases separated the two germline ends. The CDR3 loop reads CASSPFSSASSYEQYF. The CDR3 coding sequence is TGCGCCAGCAGCCCTTTTTCTAGCGCCAGCTCCTACGAGCAGTACTTC.

This rearrangement joins TRBV10-1 to TRBJ1-1, with D unclear. Germline lookup yields CDR1 WNHNN and CDR2 SYGVQD (reference sequence). There are 13 residues in the CDR3. Trimming left V 6 bases short and J 0 bases short, with 8 bases between. CDR3 sequence reads: CASRGALNTEAFF. In nucleotides, the CDR3 is TGCGCCAGCAGGGGAGCTCTGAACACTGAAGCTTTCTTT.

This chain connects TRBV6-1 to TRBJ1-1, with D possibly matching TRBD1 (5 bases). Germline V lookup: CDR1 MNHNS, CDR2 SASEGT. V dropped 5 bases and J dropped 1 base, with 11 bases sitting between them. This CDR3 contains 14 residues. The CDR3, as DNA: TGTGCCAGCAGTTATGATGGGGCGAACACTGAAGCTTTCTTT. Amino acids: CASSYDGANTEAFF.

The CDR3 loop is CASSWRAGGFDTQYF. CDR3 coding DNA: TGTGCCAGCAGTTGGCGGGCAGGGGGTTTCGATACGCAGTATTTT. The chain is built from TRBV27 and TRBJ2-3; the match to TRBD1 covers 7 bases. This CDR3 is built from 15 residues. With V trimmed by 4 bases and J by 6 bases, 10 bases remained unmatched. Germline values: CDR1 MNHEY, CDR2 SMNVEV (reference sequence).